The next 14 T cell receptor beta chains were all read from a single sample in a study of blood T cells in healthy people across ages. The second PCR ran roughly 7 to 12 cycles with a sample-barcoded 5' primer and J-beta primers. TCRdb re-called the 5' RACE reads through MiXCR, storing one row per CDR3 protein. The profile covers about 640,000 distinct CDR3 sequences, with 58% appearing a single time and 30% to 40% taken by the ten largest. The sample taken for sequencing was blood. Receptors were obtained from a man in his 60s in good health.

CDR3 sequence reads: CASSQGWTQYF. The CDR3 DNA follows: TGTGCCAGCAGCCAAGGGTGGACCCAGTACTTC. The chain recombines TRBV4-2 with TRBJ2-5, with unresolved D. This CDR3 contains 11 residues. Trimming took off 1 base at V and 7 bases at J, with 4 bases between the two ends. Germline lookup yields CDR1 LGHNA and CDR2 YNFKEQ.

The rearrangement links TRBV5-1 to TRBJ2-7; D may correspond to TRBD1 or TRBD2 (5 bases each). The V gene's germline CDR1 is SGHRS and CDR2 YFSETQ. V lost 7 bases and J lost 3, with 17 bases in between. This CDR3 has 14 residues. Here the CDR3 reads CASGPRDQRYEQYF. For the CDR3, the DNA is TGCGCCAGCGGCCCCCGGGACCAGCGCTACGAGCAGTACTTC.

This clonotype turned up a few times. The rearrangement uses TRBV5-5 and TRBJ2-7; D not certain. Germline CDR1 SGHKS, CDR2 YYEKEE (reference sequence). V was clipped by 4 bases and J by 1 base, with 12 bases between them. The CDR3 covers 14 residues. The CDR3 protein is CASSPVEWSYEQYF. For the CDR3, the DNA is TGTGCCAGCAGCCCGGTTGAGTGGTCCTACGAGCAGTACTTC.

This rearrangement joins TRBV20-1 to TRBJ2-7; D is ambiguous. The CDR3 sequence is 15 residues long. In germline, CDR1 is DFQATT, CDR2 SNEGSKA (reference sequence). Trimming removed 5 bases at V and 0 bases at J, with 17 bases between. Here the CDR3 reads CSAGRFQSPSYEQYF. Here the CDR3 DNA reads TGCAGTGCTGGTCGGTTTCAGTCCCCCTCCTACGAGCAGTACTTC.

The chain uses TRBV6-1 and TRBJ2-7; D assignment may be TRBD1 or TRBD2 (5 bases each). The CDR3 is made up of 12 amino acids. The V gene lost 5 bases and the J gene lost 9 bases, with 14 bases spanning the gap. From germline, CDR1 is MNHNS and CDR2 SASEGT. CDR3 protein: CASSRTGLRQYF. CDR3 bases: TGTGCCAGCAGTAGGACGGGGCTCCGGCAGTACTTC.

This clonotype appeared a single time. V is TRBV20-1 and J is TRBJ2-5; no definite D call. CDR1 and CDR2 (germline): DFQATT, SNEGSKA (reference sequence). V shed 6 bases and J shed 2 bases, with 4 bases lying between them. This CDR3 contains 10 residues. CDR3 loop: CSAEQETQYF. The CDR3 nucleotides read TGCAGTGCCGAGCAAGAGACCCAGTACTTC.

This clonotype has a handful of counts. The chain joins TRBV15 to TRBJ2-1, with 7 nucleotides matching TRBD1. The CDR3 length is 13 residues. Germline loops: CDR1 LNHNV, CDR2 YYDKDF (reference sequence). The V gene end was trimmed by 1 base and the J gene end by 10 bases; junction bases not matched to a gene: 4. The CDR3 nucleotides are TGTGCCACCAGCAGAGCACAGGGGACGGAGCAGTTCTTC. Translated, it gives CATSRAQGTEQFF.

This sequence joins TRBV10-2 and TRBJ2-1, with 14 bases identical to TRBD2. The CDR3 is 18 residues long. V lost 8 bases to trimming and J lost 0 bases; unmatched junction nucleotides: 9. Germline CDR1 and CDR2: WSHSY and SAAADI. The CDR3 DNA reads TGCGCCAGCCCCGGGACTAGCGGGGGCCGGAGCTCCTACAATGAGCAGTTCTTC. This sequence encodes CASPGTSGGRSSYNEQFF.

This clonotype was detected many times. The CDR3 loop is CASSSRQVEQYF. Here the CDR3 DNA reads TGTGCCAGCAGCTCACGACAGGTCGAGCAGTACTTC. V gene TRBV13 combines with J gene TRBJ2-7; the D gene is possibly TRBD1 (6 bases). Trimming removed 4 bases at V and 6 bases at J, with 10 bases between. Germline CDR1 PRHDT, CDR2 FYEKMQ (reference sequence). The CDR3 consists of 12 residues.

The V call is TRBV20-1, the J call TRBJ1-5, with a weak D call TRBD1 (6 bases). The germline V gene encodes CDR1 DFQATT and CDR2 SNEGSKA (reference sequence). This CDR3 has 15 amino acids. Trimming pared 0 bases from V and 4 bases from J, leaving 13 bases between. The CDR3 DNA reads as TGCAGTGCTAGAGAACCCGGACAGAGGAATCAGCCCCAGCATTTT. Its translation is CSAREPGQRNQPQHF.

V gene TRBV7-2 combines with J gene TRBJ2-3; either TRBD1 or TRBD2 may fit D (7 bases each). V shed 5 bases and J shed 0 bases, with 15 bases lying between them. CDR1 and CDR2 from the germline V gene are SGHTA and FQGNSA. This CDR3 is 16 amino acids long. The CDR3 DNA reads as TGTGCCAGCAGCCGGGACAGTAGCGGGAGCACAGATACGCAGTATTTT. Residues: CASSRDSSGSTDTQYF.

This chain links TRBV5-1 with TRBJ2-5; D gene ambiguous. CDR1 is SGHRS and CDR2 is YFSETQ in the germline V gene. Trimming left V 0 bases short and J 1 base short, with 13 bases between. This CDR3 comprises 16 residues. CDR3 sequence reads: CASSLAQSTLQETQYF. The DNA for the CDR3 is TGCGCCAGCAGCTTGGCACAGTCGACTCTCCAAGAGACCCAGTACTTC.

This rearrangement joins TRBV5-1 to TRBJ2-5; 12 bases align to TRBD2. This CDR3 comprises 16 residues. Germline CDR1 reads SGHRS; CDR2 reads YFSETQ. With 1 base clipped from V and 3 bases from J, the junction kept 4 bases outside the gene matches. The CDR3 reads CASSLSGLAGKETQYF. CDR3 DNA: TGCGCCAGCAGCTTGAGCGGACTAGCGGGGAAAGAGACCCAGTACTTC. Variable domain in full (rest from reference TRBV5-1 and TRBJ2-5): KAGVTQTPRYLIKTRGQQVTLSCSPISGHRSVSWYQQTPGQGLQFLFEYFSETQRNKGNFPGRFSGRQFSNSRSEMNVSTLELGDSALYLCASSLSGLAGKETQYFGPGTRLLVL.

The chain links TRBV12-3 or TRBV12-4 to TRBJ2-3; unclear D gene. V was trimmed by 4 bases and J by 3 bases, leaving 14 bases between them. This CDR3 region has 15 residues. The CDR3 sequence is CASSWGGVKTDTQYF. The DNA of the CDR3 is TGTGCCAGCAGTTGGGGTGGAGTTAAGACAGATACGCAGTATTTT.